Here is one T cell receptor (beta chain) with its context. Its cognate antigen has yet to be identified. Qualities for individual bases were not recorded, and no much larger clone is one base off. The CDR3 regions of human TCRbeta chains were analyzed by immunosequencing. On the authors' methods: Repertoire TCRs were matched against a reference library of SARS-CoV-2-specific TCRs generated with the MIRA antigen-specificity platform. Breadth was defined as the fraction of unique TCRs that were SARS-CoV-2-associated. Depth was defined as the fraction of total T cells that were SARS-CoV-2-associated. Using the MIRA data, each spike-specific TCR was assigned both to the spike region to which the TCR was reactive and to a CD4 or CD8 class. Log10-transformed breadth and depth values were compared by one-way ANOVA with Sidak's multiple comparisons tests. Here the immuneACCESS table is served through TCRdb, limited to in-frame sequences with V and J called. Missing clones are a known gap in these copies; in checked studies unresolved V genes cover under half, and the rest lacks a known reason. That table supplies the V and J calls and clone size; D and trimming were determined from the DNA. This sample is represented by approximately 110,000 clones; over 85% of them were singletons. The ten biggest clones cover more than 2% of the sample.

The sample originates from a study of T cell responses to AZD1222 COVID-19 vaccine (dated by TCRdb to the early 2020s). Regarding the study in general: AZD1222 recipients given second doses at about 4 weeks or at about 12 weeks were pooled, since spike-specific TCR depth and breadth were not found to differ between the two schedules. A total of about 230 trial participants underwent TCR sequencing, of whom nearly 210 received two doses of AZD1222 and about 25 received two doses of the MenACWY control vaccine. Trial participants were enrolled into age subgroups of 18-55, 56-69 and 70-plus years, which contained roughly 150, 30 and 60 TCR-sequenced participants, respectively. Findings and caveats that apply to the study as a whole: After two AZD1222 doses, both the breadth and the depth of spike-specific TCRs were significantly higher than at day 0 and than in MenACWY recipients. Conclusions about previously exposed vaccinees are limited because only six or seven AZD1222 recipients were SARS-CoV-2 seropositive at baseline. Because no samples from the day 14 peak response were available, repertoires could be characterized only after the peak T cell response. Nearly half of unique spike-specific TCRs reportedly recognized epitopes outside regions mutated in the B.1.351 and B.1.1.7 variants. The 56-69-year group was small, and its depth increase did not reach significance, likely because of low power. CD4 TCRs associated with the vaccine covered the entire spike protein, and the dominant responses were in regions 160-218 and 743-854. Participants were mostly white British, with more females than males. The authors suggested clonal diversity may have been underestimated.

As encoded in the germline V gene, CDR1 is SGHRS while CDR2 is YFSETQ. V is shortened by 1 base, J by 5 bases, and the region joining them spans 7 bases. Taken from cysteine to phenylalanine, the CDR3 has 12 residues. The read is trimmed to its CDR3 DNA, 36 bases read in frame from base 1. The time point label for this specimen denotes: baseline before first vaccination. Samples from vaccinated people were obtained from the UK trials COV001 and COV002, which included a single-blind randomized controlled phase 2/3 trial of AZD1222 (ChAdOx1 nCoV-19) in healthy adults. For TCRbeta chain sequencing, PBMC samples were collected from trial participants at day 0 and at day 28 after the second dose.

The V gene is TRBV5-1 and the J gene is TRBJ2-7, and TRBD1 may be the D gene, going by 5 matching bases. The sequence was collected from an adult in good health. The source material was peripheral blood, sampled on day 0 of AZD1222 vaccination. Here is the DNA: TGCGCCAGCAGCTTGACAGGTAACGAGCAGTACTTC. Translated, it gives CASSLTGNEQYF.